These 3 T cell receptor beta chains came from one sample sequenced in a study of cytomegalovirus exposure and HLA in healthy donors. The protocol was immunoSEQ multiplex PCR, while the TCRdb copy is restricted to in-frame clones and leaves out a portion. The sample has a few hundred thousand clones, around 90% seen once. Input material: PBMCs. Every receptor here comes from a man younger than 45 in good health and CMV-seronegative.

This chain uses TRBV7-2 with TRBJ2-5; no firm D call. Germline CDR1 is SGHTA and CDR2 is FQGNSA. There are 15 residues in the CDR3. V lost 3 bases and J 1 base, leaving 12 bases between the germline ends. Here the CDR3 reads CASSFSWRPQETQYF. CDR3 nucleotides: TGTGCCAGCAGCTTCAGCTGGCGGCCCCAAGAGACCCAGTACTTC.

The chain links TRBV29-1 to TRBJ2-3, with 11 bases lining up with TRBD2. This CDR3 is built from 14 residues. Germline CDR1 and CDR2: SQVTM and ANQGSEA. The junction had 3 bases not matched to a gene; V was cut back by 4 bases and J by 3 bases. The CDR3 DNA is TGCAGCGTTGGACTAGCGGGGTGGACAGATACGCAGTATTTT. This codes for CSVGLAGWTDTQYF.

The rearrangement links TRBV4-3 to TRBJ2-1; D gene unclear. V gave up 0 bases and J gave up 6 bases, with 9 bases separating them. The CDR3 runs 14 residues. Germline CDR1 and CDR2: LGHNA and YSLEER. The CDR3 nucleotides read TGCGCCAGCAGCCAAGACGGGTGGGTCAATGAGCAGTTCTTC. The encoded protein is CASSQDGWVNEQFF.